This T cell receptor (beta chain) was sequenced during a study of shared clonotypes between healthy human individuals. Looking at the study overall: Each donor contributed plates that comprised three CD4 naive, three CD4 memory, two CD8 naive and one CD8 memory.

Trimming took off 5 bases at V and 7 bases at J, with 9 bases between the two ends. The CDR3 has 12 residues. Germline loops: CDR1 SGHVS, CDR2 FQNEAQ. For every subset, genomic DNA was evenly distributed across several immunoSEQ plates. The sorted-subset replicate PCRs were given roughly 190 ng DNA, which is about 29,000 T cell genomes. The assay was immunoSEQ multiplex PCR, and TCRdb's table has in-frame clones only and misses some. The data show some 1 million clones, about 76% seen once. The genes are TRBV7-8 and TRBJ2-1; no firm D call. The clonotype originates from a man aged 18 to 35 in good health. Sequenced: memory CD4+ T cells sorted from blood. Sample subset: CD45RA-negative fraction. This CDR3 reads CASSASRNEQFF. CDR3 coding DNA: TGTGCCAGCAGCGCCTCTAGGAATGAGCAGTTCTTC. Drawing the rest from reference TRBV7-8 and TRBJ2-1, the complete variable domain is GAGVSQSPRYKVAKRGQDVALRCDPISGHVSLFWYQQALGQGPEFLTYFQNEAQLDKSGLPSDRFFAERPEGSVSTLKIQRTQQEDSAVYLCASSASRNEQFFGPGTRLTVL.